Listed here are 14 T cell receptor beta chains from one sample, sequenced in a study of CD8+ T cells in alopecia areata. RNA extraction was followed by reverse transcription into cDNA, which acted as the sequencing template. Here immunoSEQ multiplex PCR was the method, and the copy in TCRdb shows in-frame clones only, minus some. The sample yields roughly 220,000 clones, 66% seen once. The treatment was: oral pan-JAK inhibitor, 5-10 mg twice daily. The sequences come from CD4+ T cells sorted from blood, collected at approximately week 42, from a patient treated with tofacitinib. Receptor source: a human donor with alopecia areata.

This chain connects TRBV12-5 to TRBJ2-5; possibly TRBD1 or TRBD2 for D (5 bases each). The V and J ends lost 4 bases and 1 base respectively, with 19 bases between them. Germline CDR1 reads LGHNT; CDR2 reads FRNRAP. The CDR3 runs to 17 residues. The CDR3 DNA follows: TGTGCTAGTGGTTCGTACCCTCCGGGACGCTCCCAAGAGACCCAGTACTTC. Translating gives CASGSYPPGRSQETQYF.

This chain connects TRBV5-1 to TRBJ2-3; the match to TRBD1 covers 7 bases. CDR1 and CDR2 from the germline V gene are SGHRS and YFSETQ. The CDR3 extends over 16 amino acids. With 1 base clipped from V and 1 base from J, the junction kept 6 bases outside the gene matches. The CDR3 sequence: CASSLNRGRGTDTQYF. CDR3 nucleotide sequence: TGCGCCAGCAGCTTGAACAGGGGTAGGGGCACAGATACGCAGTATTTT. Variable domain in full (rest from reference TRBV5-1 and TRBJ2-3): KAGVTQTPRYLIKTRGQQVTLSCSPISGHRSVSWYQQTPGQGLQFLFEYFSETQRNKGNFPGRFSGRQFSNSRSEMNVSTLELGDSALYLCASSLNRGRGTDTQYFGPGTRLTVL.

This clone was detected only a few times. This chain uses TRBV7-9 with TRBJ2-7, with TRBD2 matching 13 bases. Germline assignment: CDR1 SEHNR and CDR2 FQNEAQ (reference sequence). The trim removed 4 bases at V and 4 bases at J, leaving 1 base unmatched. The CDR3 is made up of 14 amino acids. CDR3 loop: CASSSGLAGYEQYF. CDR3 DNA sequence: TGTGCCAGCAGCTCGGGACTAGCGGGGTACGAGCAGTACTTC.

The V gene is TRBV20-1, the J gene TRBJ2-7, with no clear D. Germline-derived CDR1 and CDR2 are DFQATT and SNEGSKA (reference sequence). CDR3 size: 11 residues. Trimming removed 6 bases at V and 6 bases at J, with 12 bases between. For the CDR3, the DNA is TGCAGTGCCGTACGGGCTCGCGAGCAGTACTTC. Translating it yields CSAVRAREQYF.

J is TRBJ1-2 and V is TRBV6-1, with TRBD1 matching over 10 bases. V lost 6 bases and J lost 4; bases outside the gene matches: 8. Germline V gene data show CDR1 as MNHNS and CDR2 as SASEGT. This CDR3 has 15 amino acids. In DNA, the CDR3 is TGTGCCAGCAGCCCCCCCGGGACAGGGGCCTATGGCTACACCTTC. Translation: CASSPPGTGAYGYTF.

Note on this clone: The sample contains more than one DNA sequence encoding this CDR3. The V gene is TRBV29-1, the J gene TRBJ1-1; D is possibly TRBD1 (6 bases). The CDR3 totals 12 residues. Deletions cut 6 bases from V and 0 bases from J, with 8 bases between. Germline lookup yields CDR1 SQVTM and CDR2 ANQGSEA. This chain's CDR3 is CSVDRMNTEAFF. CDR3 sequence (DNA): TGCAGCGTGGACAGAATGAACACTGAAGCTTTCTTT. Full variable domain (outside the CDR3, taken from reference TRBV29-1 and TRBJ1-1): SAVISQKPSRDICQRGTSLTIQCQVDSQVTMMFWYRQQPGQSLTLIATANQGSEATYESGFVIDKFPISRPNLTFSTLTVSNMSPEDSSIYLCSVDRMNTEAFFGQGTRLTVV.

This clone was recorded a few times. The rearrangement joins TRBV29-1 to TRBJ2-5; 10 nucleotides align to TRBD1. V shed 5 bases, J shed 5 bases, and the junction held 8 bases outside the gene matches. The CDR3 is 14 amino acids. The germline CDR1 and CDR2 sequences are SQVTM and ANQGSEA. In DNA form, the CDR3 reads TGCAGCGTTCTTAGACAGGGGGCGGGGGAGACCCAGTACTTC. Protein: CSVLRQGAGETQYF.

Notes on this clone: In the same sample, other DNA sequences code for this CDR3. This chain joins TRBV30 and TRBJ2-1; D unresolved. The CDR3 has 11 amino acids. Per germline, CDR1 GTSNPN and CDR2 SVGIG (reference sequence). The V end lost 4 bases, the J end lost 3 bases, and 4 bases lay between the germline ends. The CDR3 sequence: CAWTNYNEQFF. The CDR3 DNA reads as TGTGCCTGGACCAACTACAATGAGCAGTTCTTC.

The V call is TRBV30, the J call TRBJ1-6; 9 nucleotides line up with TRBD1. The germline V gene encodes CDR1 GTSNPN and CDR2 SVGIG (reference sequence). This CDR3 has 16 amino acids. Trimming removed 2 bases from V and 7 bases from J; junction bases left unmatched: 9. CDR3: CAWSTRTGGWNSPLHF. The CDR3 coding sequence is TGTGCCTGGAGTACCCGAACAGGGGGCTGGAATTCACCCCTCCACTTT.

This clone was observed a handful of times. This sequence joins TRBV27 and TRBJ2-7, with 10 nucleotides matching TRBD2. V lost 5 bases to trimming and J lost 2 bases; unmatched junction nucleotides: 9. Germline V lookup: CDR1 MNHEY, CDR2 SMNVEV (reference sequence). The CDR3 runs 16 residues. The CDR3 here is CASSPRGLAAPYEQYF. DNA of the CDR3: TGTGCCAGCAGTCCCCGTGGACTAGCGGCGCCCTACGAGCAGTACTTC.

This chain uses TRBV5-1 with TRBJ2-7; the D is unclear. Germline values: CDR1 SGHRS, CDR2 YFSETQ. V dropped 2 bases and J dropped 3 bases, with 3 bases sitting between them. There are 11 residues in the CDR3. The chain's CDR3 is CASSFDYEQYF. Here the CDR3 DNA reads TGCGCCAGCAGCTTCGACTACGAGCAGTACTTC.

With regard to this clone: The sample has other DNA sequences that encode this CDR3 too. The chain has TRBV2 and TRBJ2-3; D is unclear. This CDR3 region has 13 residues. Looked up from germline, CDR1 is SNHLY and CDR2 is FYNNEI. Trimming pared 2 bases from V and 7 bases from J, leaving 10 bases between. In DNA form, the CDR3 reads TGTGCCAGCAGTGAACGCCTGGGTTATACGCAGTATTTT. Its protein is CASSERLGYTQYF.

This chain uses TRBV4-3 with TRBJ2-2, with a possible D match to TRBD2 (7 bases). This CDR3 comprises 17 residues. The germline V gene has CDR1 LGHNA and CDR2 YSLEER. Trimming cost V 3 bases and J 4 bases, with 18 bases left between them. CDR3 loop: CASSQSGGGAFTGELFF. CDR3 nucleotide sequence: TGCGCCAGCAGCCAGAGTGGAGGGGGGGCCTTCACCGGGGAGCTGTTTTTT.

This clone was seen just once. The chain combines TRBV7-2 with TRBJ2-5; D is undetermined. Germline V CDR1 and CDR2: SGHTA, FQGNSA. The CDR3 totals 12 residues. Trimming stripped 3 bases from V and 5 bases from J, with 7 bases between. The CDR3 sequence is CASSFSAETQYF. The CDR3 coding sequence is TGTGCCAGCAGCTTTTCCGCGGAGACCCAGTACTTC.